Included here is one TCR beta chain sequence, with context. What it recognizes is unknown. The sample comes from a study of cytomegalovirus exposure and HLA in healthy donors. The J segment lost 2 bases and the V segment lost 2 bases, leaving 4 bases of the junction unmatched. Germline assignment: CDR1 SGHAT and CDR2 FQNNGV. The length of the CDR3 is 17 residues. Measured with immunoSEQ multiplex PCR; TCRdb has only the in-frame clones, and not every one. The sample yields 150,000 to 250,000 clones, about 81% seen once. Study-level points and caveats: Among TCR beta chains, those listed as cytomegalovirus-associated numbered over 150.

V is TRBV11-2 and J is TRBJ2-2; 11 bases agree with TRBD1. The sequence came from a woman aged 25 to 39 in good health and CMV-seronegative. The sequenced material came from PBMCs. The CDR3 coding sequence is TGTGCCAGCAGCTTAACGGGACAGGGGGGCAACACCGGGGAGCTGTTTTTT. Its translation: CASSLTGQGGNTGELFF. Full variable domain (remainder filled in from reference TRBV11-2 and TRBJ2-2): EAGVAQSPRYKIIEKRQSVAFWCNPISGHATLYWYQQILGQGPKLLIQFQNNGVVDDSQLPKDRFSAERLKGVDSTLKIQPAKLEDSAVYLCASSLTGQGGNTGELFFGEGSRLTVL.